The T cell receptor (beta chain) described here comes from a study of breast tumors, draining lymph nodes, adjacent tissues. General study points: Compared with lymph nodes, tumors were less diverse; compared with nontumor tissue, more. Luminal-like breast cancer showed significantly higher tumor–nontumor repertoire similarity than basal-like. Data fit most tumor T cells coming from lymph node, expanding in tumor. Data only fit, rather than demonstrated, lymph node origin of most tumor T cells.

The lymph nodes were axillary draining lymph nodes from breast cancer patients. Each CDR3 protein gets one entry after TCRdb re-called the multiplex PCR reads with MiXCR. The repertoire holds roughly 260,000 distinct CDR3 sequences, roughly 31% seen once, with around 1.1% in the top ten. With 3 bases removed from V and 0 bases from J, the gap between germline ends came to 5 bases. The CDR3 has 13 residues. The germline gives CDR1 MNHEY, CDR2 SMNVEV (reference sequence). This clonotype was detected a few times. No antigen is known for it. This clonotype was obtained from a female donor with breast cancer. Some clones in this sample may be carry-over from other donors' samples. Sequenced sample: axillary lymph node tissue. J is TRBJ2-5 and V is TRBV27; no firm D call. The CDR3 is CASSFSDQETQYF. For the CDR3, the DNA is TGTGCCAGCAGTTTCTCTGACCAAGAGACCCAGTACTTC.